This T cell receptor beta chain was sequenced in a study of T cells in women clearing cervical HPV infection. Across the whole study: Controls gave blood once infection was undetectable; cases at lesion identification. HLA type could not be excluded as a confounder.

The CDR3 length is 13 residues. CDR1 and CDR2 (germline): ENHRY, SYGVKD. This table comes from immunoSEQ multiplex PCR, and its TCRdb copy is limited to in-frame clones, with some not included. The sample's table shows tens of thousands of clones. To note about this clone: Its antigen is not known. The read ends 3 residues shy of where the CDR3 ends; the end is completed using the germline J gene.

General study findings and limits: Associations may precede or follow infection; HPV-specific or memory T cells were not isolated. Richness differences could reflect unmeasured T-cell content per sample.

Specimen: blood buffy coat. The clonotype comes from a woman aged 18 to 69 with a cervical HPV16 infection that either progressed to CIN3+ or cleared (not recorded which). The chain carries TRBV10-3 and TRBJ2-3; 8 bases are a match to TRBD1. CDR3 bases read: TGTGCCATCAGCTGGACAGGGCAAGAGACG. It is translated as CAISWTGQET. The whole CDR3 sequence reads CAISWTGQETQYF.